This T cell receptor beta chain was sequenced during a study of PD-L1 blockade in urothelial cancer. Study overall: Men with urothelial cancer arising in the bladder made up twenty-five of 29 patients.

The protocol was immunoSEQ multiplex PCR, while the TCRdb copy is restricted to in-frame clones and leaves out a portion. Of approximately 38,000 clones listed, around 83% are singletons. The sample here was PBMCs, taken around atezolizumab (anti-PD-L1) treatment. The TCR comes from a man aged 60 to 69 with urothelial cancer.

CDR3 sequence reads: CASSEGSTRLTIYF. The DNA of the CDR3 is TGTGCCAGCAGTGAAGGATCGACTAGGTTAACCATATATTTT. The chain combines TRBV6-1 with TRBJ1-3; D unresolved. The ends were cut back, 1 base at V and 10 bases at J, with 14 bases in the middle. There are 14 residues in the CDR3. CDR1 is MNHNS and CDR2 is SASEGT in the germline V gene.